These T cell receptor beta chains were read from a single sample in a study of blood T cell repertoires in COVID-19. Assay used: immunoSEQ multiplex PCR; TCRdb lists only in-frame clones, some missing. This repertoire shows around 180,000 clones, 74% found once; its top ten account for about 3%. The sequenced material came from peripheral blood. The receptors here all came from an elderly woman with acute or convalescent COVID-19. Each CDR3 is given with its conserved first and last residue. D genes are given only for firm matches. Rows give clone size only sometimes, using once, few, many, or a class for an expanded clone.

D	V	J	size	CDR3	DNA
TRBD2	TRBV6-2/TRBV6-3	TRBJ2-6	.	CASSYSTSGSWSGANVLTF	TGTGCCAGCAGTTACTCGACTAGCGGGAGTTGGAGTGGGGCCAACGTCCTGACTTTC
TRBD2	TRBV4-2	TRBJ2-1	.	CASSFRLAGDNEQFF	TGTGCCAGCAGCTTCAGACTAGCGGGAGACAATGAGCAGTTCTTC
.	TRBV5-1	TRBJ2-2	.	CASSRRDFLTGELFF	TGCGCCAGCAGCCGAAGGGACTTCCTCACCGGGGAGCTGTTTTTT
.	TRBV10-3	TRBJ1-6	.	CAISDGNSPLHF	TGTGCCATCAGTGACGGGAATTCACCCCTCCACTTT
TRBD1	TRBV2	TRBJ1-2	.	CASSVGQGLNYGYTF	TGTGCCAGCAGTGTGGGACAGGGGCTTAACTATGGCTACACCTTC
TRBD1	TRBV5-1	TRBJ2-7	.	CASSPWTGSGEQYF	TGCGCCAGCAGCCCTTGGACAGGCTCTGGAGAGCAGTACTTC
.	TRBV4-2	TRBJ2-3	few	CASSQVKLVATQYF	TGTGCCAGCAGCCAAGTAAAACTAGTGGCTACGCAGTATTTT
.	TRBV13	TRBJ2-7	.	CASSPRGTSDLYEQYF	TGTGCCAGCAGCCCCCGTGGGACAAGCGACCTCTACGAGCAGTACTTC
TRBD1	TRBV5-1	TRBJ1-4	.	CASSPQGIFGLNEKLFF	TGCGCCAGCTCCCCACAGGGGATATTTGGGCTTAATGAAAAACTGTTTTTT
TRBD2	TRBV20-1	TRBJ2-1	.	CSASSLAGVGGEQFF	TGCAGTGCTAGTAGTCTAGCGGGAGTCGGAGGTGAGCAGTTCTTC
.	TRBV7-8	TRBJ2-5	.	CASSFGGARQETQYF	TGTGCCAGCAGCTTTGGGGGGGCGCGGCAAGAGACCCAGTACTTC
.	TRBV19	TRBJ1-5	.	CASSFGGSFQPQHF	TGTGCCAGTAGTTTCGGGGGGTCTTTTCAGCCCCAGCATTTT
.	TRBV27	TRBJ1-4	.	CASQGRGFDEKLFF	TGTGCCAGCCAAGGGAGGGGGTTCGATGAAAAACTGTTTTTT
.	TRBV5-4	TRBJ2-2	.	CASSASTGELFF	TGTGCCAGCAGCGCGTCCACCGGGGAGCTGTTTTTT
.	TRBV7-9	TRBJ1-1	few	CASSFTNGQMAFF	TGTGCCAGCAGCTTCACGAACGGACAGATGGCTTTCTTT
.	TRBV29-1	TRBJ2-5	.	CSVDEGREETQYF	TGCAGCGTTGATGAGGGCAGAGAAGAGACCCAGTACTTC
TRBD2	TRBV9	TRBJ2-1	.	CASSVGRSYNEQFF	TGTGCCAGCAGCGTCGGGAGGTCCTACAATGAGCAGTTCTTC
.	TRBV6-6	TRBJ1-5	.	CASSGHRDNQPQHF	TGTGCCAGCAGTGGACACAGGGACAATCAGCCCCAGCATTTT
TRBD1	TRBV28	TRBJ1-4	.	CASREGQLNEKLFF	TGTGCCAGCAGGGAGGGACAGCTAAATGAAAAACTGTTTTTT
TRBD1	TRBV27	TRBJ1-2	.	CASSTPGQGYGYTF	TGTGCCAGCAGTACCCCGGGACAGGGCTATGGCTACACCTTC
TRBD1	TRBV9	TRBJ1-4	many	CASSGEDRANEKLFF	TGTGCCAGCAGCGGGGAGGACAGGGCGAATGAAAAACTGTTTTTT
TRBD2	TRBV6-5	TRBJ2-1	once	CASTLREGHRREQFF	TGTGCCAGCACCCTGCGGGAGGGCCATAGGAGGGAGCAGTTCTTC
.	TRBV5-1	TRBJ2-1	.	CASSLEYNNEQFF	TGCGCCAGCAGCTTGGAATATAACAATGAGCAGTTCTTC
TRBD1	TRBV28	TRBJ1-2	.	CASSPAGQGLSMGYTF	TGTGCCAGCAGCCCAGCGGGACAGGGCCTCTCTATGGGCTACACCTTC
TRBD2	TRBV27	TRBJ2-1	.	CASSFQSTSGNNEQFF	TGTGCCAGCAGTTTTCAGAGTACTAGCGGAAACAATGAGCAGTTCTTC
.	TRBV2	TRBJ2-7	.	CASRQDQNEQYF	TGTGCCAGCCGGCAGGATCAAAACGAGCAGTACTTC
TRBD1	TRBV11-1	TRBJ1-6	.	CASSLRQGLDSPLHF	TGTGCCAGCAGCTTAAGACAGGGCTTGGATTCACCCCTCCACTTT
.	TRBV5-6	TRBJ2-5	.	CASSLGGATLQETQYF	TGTGCCAGCAGCTTGGGCGGAGCTACCTTACAAGAGACCCAGTACTTC
TRBD1	TRBV6-5	TRBJ2-7	.	CASSSPHRGQTYEQYF	TGTGCCAGCAGTTCCCCCCACAGGGGGCAGACCTACGAGCAGTACTTC
TRBD1	TRBV27	TRBJ1-5	few	CASSPGQYSNQPQHF	TGTGCCAGCAGCCCGGGACAGTATAGCAATCAGCCCCAGCATTTT
TRBD2	TRBV28	TRBJ2-1	once	CASSLYGLAGGGSYNEQFF	TGTGCCAGCAGTTTATATGGTCTAGCGGGAGGGGGGTCCTACAATGAGCAGTTCTTC
TRBD1	TRBV7-6	TRBJ1-4	.	CASSLETQGTSEKLFF	TGTGCCAGCAGCTTAGAAACACAGGGGACCAGTGAAAAACTGTTTTTT
.	TRBV6-1	TRBJ1-2	.	CASSDRMDGYTF	TGTGCCAGCAGTGACAGGATGGATGGCTACACCTTC
TRBD1	TRBV30	TRBJ1-2	.	CAWSRTTGGEGAYTF	TGTGCCTGGAGTCGAACGACAGGGGGAGAGGGGGCCTACACCTTC
TRBD1	TRBV19	TRBJ1-1	.	CASSMGQGVRNTEAFF	TGTGCCAGTAGTATGGGACAGGGGGTGCGAAACACTGAAGCTTTCTTT
.	TRBV28	TRBJ1-1	.	CASAHNAGAGDTEAFF	TGTGCCAGCGCCCATAACGCAGGGGCGGGGGACACTGAAGCTTTCTTT
.	TRBV19	TRBJ2-2	.	CASSIQGNTGELFF	TGTGCCAGTAGTATCCAGGGGAACACCGGGGAGCTGTTTTTT
TRBD2	TRBV25-1	TRBJ2-1	.	CASSESLAGYNEQFF	TGTGCCAGCAGTGAGTCGTTAGCGGGGTACAATGAGCAGTTCTTC
TRBD1	TRBV30	TRBJ1-1	.	CAWSARQGAATEAFF	TGTGCCTGGAGTGCCCGACAGGGGGCGGCCACTGAAGCTTTCTTT
.	TRBV28	TRBJ1-1	.	CASSLVPTVNTEAFF	TGTGCCAGCAGTTTAGTCCCGACAGTGAACACTGAAGCTTTCTTT
.	TRBV12-3/TRBV12-4	TRBJ1-6	.	CASSRGGYSPLHF	TGTGCCAGCAGCCGAGGCGGGTATTCACCCCTCCACTTT
.	TRBV7-2	TRBJ1-2	.	CASSLSPGTLYGYTF	TGTGCCAGCAGCTTATCCCCCGGGACACTCTATGGCTACACCTTC
TRBD1	TRBV12-5	TRBJ2-1	.	CASALGGTGEVYNEQFF	TGTGCTAGTGCCCTCGGAGGGACAGGGGAGGTCTACAATGAGCAGTTCTTC
TRBD1	TRBV19	TRBJ1-2	.	CASAVEGQGASYGYTF	TGTGCCAGCGCAGTGGAGGGACAGGGGGCAAGCTATGGCTACACCTTC
.	TRBV3-1/TRBV3-2	TRBJ2-2	.	CASSQVPYSVGHRGAVF	TGTGCCAGCAGCCAAGTACCGTATAGCGTGGGACACCGGGGAGCTGTTTTT
TRBD1	TRBV18	TRBJ2-3	.	CASSQGQGEADTQYF	TGTGCCAGCTCACAGGGACAGGGGGAAGCAGATACGCAGTATTTT
.	TRBV3-1/TRBV3-2	TRBJ1-3	.	CASSQAPGLNSGNTIYF	TGTGCCAGCAGCCAAGCCCCAGGGCTCAACTCTGGAAACACCATATATTTT
TRBD1	TRBV11-3	TRBJ2-1	.	CASSLTGAQNEQFF	TGTGCCAGCAGCTTGACAGGGGCCCAGAATGAGCAGTTCTTC
.	TRBV7-2	TRBJ2-3	.	CASSYSGRKVDTQYF	TGTGCCAGCAGCTATAGCGGAAGGAAAGTAGATACGCAGTATTTT
.	TRBV19	TRBJ2-1	.	CASSPSSANNEQFF	TGTGCCAGTAGTCCTAGCTCGGCAAACAATGAGCAGTTCTTC
.	TRBV6-2/TRBV6-3	TRBJ2-7	.	CASSAQGIVAYEQYF	TGTGCCAGCAGCGCCCAGGGTATTGTCGCCTACGAGCAGTACTTC